This T cell receptor (beta chain) was found in a study of CD8+CD57+ T cells in acquired aplastic anemia. Looking at the study overall: Sorted CD4+ and CD8+ cells gave an average of approximately 3.1 ug of DNA. Where healthy donors were concerned, CD4+ cells averaged approximately 10 million reads.

CDR1 is SEHNR, CDR2 FQNEAQ, per germline (reference sequence). This CDR3 is 13 amino acids long. Trimming cost V 4 bases and J 1 base, with 6 bases left between them. Profiling that covered TCR beta VDJ and CDR3 relied on genomic DNA as its template. TCRdb passed the reads through MiXCR, listing each CDR3 protein once. The sample yields some 150,000 distinct CDR3 sequences, around 41% seen once. V usage is TRBV7-9 and J usage is TRBJ2-3; no clear D gene. This receptor was taken from a human donor in good health, serving as a control. Material for sequencing was sorted CD4+, CD8+, or CD8+CD57+ T cells (not recorded which) from PBMCs. CDR3 residues: CASSSSGTDTQYF. The CDR3 DNA sequence: TGTGCCAGCAGCTCCTCCGGCACAGATACGCAGTATTTT.